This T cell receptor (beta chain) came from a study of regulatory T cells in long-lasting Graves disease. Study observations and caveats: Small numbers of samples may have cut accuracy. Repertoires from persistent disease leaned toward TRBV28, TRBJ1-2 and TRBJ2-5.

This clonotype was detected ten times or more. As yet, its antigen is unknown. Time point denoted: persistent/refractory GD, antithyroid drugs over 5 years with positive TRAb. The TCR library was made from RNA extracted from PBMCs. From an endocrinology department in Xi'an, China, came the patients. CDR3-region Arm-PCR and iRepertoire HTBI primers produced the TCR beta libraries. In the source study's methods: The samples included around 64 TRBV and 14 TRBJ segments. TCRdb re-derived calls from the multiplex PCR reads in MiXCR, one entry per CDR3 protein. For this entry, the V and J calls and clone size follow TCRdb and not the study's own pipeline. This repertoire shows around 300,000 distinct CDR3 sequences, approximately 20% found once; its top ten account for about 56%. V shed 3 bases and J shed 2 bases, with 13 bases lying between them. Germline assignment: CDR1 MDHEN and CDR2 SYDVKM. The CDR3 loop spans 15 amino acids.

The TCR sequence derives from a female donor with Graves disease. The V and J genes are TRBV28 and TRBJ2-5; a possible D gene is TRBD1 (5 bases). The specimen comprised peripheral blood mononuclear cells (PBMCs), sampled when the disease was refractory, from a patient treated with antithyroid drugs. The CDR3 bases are TGTGCCAGCAGTTTTGGGGTGACAGAGCAAGAGACCCAGTACTTC. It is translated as CASSFGVTEQETQYF.